This T cell receptor (beta chain) was obtained from a study of human T cells and chemical hapten exposure. Time point specified: patch test 1, 2 weeks after DPC sensitization. Noted treatment: therapeutic diphenylcyclopropenone sensitization with weekly scalp DPC. Whole blood that had not been fractionated was the source of extracted total RNA. One entry per CDR3 protein, called by TCRdb with MiXCR from the RACE reads. The data contain about 120,000 distinct CDR3 sequences, roughly an eighth of them singletons. This clonotype was counted between two and nine times. The antigen is unknown. Between the trimmed V and J ends, which lost 4 bases and 1 base, there was a span of 16 bases. This CDR3 has 16 amino acids. CDR1 and CDR2 from the germline V gene are SEHNR and FQNEAQ (reference sequence). Findings of the study overall: All donors were alopecia patients, so their immunity may differ from that of healthy people. While controls formed fewer of them, expanded TCRs formed significantly more large CDR3 similarity clusters.

The J gene is TRBJ1-1, the V gene TRBV7-9; a possible D gene is TRBD1 (5 bases). The source material was whole blood, sampled in connection with sensitization to the hapten diphenylcyclopropenone (DPC). This receptor was obtained from a man aged 18 to 29 with alopecia areata. Some clones in this sample may be carry-over from other donors' samples. The CDR3 is CASSSPGRGSNTEAFF. The CDR3 DNA reads TGTGCCAGCAGCTCCCCGGGTCGGGGGTCGAACACTGAAGCTTTCTTT.